The present TCR beta chain was sequenced within a study of blood T cell repertoires in COVID-19. Turning to the study itself: COVID-19 samples from acute and convalescent phases originated in the United States, Italy and Spain. T cells, B-cell-depleted T cells, or PBMCs supplied cDNA or gDNA.

Source study methods: By means of reference gene primer amplification, nucleated cell counts were estimated. Some clones are missing from TCRdb's copy, which holds only in-frame ones; the method was immunoSEQ multiplex PCR. That table supplies the V and J calls and clone size; D and trimming were determined from the DNA. The profile shows approximately 90,000 clones, roughly 88% of them singletons. Germline CDR1 reads SGHRS; CDR2 reads YFSETQ. The CDR3 is 16 amino acids. V lost 3 bases, J lost 5 bases, and 15 bases lay in between. The receptor comes from a man aged 55-75 years with acute or convalescent COVID-19. The chain is built from TRBV5-1 and TRBJ1-6; a weak D match, TRBD1 (6 bases). Sequenced material: peripheral blood. The DNA for the CDR3 is TGCGCCAGCAGCTCTTACTATGGACAGAATAATTCACCCCTCCACTTT. Translating gives CASSSYYGQNNSPLHF.